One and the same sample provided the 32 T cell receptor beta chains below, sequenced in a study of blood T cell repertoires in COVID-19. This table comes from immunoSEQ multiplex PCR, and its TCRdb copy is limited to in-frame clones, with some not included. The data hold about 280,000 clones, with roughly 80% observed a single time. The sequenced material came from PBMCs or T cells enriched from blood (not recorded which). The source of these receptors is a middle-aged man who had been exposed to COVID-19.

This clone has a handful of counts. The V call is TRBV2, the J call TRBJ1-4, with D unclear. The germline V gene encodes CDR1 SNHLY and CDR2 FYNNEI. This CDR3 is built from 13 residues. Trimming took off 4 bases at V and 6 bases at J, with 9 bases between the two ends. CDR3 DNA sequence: TGTGCCAGCAGTGTACAGACCGATGAAAAACTGTTTTTT. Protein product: CASSVQTDEKLFF.

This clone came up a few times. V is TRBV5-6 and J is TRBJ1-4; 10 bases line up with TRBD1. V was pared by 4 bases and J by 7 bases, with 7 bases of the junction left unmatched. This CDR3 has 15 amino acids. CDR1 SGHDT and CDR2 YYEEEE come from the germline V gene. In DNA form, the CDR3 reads TGTGCCAGCAGCGAGACTGGGACAGGGGCTGAAAAACTGTTTTTT. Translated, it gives CASSETGTGAEKLFF.

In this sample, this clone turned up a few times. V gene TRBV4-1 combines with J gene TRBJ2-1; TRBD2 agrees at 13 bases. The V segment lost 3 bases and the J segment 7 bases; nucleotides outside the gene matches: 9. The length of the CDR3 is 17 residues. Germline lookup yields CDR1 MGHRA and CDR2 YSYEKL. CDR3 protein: CASSHGTSGRAPNEQFF. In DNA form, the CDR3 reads TGCGCCAGCAGCCACGGAACTAGCGGGAGGGCCCCGAATGAGCAGTTCTTC.

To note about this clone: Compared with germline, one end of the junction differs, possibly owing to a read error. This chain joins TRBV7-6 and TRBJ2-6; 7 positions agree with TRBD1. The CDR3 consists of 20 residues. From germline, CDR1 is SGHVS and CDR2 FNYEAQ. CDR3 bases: TGTGCCAGCGGCTTACCACAACAAACCAGGGGGAGCTCTGGGGCCAACGTCCTGACTTTC. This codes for CASGLPQQTRGSSGANVLTF.

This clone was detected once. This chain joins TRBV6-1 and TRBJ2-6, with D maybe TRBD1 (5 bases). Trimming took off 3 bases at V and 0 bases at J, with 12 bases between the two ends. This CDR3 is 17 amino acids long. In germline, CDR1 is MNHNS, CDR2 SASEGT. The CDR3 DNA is TGTGCCAGCAGTGAGTTGGGGCGCGGCTCTGGGGCCAACGTCCTGACTTTC. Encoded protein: CASSELGRGSGANVLTF.

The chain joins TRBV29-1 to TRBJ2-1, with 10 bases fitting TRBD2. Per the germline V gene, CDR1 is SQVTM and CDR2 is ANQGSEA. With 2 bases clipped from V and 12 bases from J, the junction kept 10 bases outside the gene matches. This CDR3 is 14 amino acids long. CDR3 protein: CSVERTSGLRGQFF. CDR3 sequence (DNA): TGCAGCGTTGAACGGACTAGCGGACTAAGAGGGCAGTTCTTC.

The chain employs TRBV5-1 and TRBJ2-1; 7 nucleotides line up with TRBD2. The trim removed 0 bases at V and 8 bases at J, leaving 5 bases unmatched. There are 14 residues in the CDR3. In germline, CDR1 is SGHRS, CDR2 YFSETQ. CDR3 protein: CASSLGPGGHEQFF. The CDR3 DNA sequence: TGCGCCAGCAGCTTGGGGCCGGGGGGACATGAGCAGTTCTTC.

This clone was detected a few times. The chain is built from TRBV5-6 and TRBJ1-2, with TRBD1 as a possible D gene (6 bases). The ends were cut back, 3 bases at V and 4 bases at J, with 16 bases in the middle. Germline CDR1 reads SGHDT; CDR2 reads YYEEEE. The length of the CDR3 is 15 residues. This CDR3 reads CASSSRTVTLYGYTF. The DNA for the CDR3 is TGTGCCAGCAGCTCGAGGACAGTTACCCTCTATGGCTACACCTTC.

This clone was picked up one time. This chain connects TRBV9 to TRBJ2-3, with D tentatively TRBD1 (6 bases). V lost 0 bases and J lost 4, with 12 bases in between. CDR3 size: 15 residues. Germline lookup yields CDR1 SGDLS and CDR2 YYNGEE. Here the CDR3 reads CASSVEGVRADTQYF. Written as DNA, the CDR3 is TGTGCCAGCAGCGTAGAGGGGGTGCGGGCAGATACGCAGTATTTT.

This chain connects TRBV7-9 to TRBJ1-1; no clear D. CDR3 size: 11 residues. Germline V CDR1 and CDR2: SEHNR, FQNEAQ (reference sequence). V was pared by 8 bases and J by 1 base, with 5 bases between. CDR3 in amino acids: CASRGNTEAFF. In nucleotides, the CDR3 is TGTGCCAGCCGGGGGAACACTGAAGCTTTCTTT.

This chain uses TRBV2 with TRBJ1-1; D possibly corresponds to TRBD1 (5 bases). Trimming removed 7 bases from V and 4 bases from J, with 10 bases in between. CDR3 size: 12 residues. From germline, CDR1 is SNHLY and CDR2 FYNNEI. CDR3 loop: CASTRAGTEAFF. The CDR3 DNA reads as TGTGCCAGCACCAGGGCTGGCACTGAAGCTTTCTTT.

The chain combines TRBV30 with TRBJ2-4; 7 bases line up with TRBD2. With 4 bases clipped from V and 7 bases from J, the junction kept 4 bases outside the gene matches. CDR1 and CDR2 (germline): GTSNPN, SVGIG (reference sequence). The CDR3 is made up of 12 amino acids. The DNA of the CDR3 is TGTGCCTGGACCGAACTAGCGAACATTCAGTACTTC. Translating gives CAWTELANIQYF.

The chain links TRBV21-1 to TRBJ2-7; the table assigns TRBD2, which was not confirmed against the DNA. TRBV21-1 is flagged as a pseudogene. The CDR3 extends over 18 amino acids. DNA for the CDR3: TGTGCCAGCAGCAAATTCCCCCGACTCTTCTGGAGTGTAATCGAGCAGTACTTC. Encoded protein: CASSKFPRLFWSVIEQYF.

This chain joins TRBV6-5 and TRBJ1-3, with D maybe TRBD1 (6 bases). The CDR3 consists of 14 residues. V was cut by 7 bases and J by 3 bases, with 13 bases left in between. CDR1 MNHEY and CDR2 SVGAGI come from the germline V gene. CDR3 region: CASILQGIGNTIYF. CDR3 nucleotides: TGTGCCAGCATTCTCCAGGGGATTGGAAACACCATATATTTT.

CDR3 in DNA: TGTGCCAGTACCAAATGGGAGATGAACACTGAAGCTTTCTTT. This encodes CASTKWEMNTEAFF. This chain connects TRBV19 to TRBJ1-1; no definite D call. CDR3 length equals 14 residues. V was cut by 7 bases and J by 0 bases, with 12 bases left in between. Germline CDR1 is LNHDA and CDR2 is SQIVND (reference sequence).

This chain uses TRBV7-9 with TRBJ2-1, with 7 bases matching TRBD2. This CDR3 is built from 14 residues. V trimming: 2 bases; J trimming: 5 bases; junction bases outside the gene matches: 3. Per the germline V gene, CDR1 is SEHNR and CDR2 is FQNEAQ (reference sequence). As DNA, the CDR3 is TGTGCCAGCAGCTTACTAGCGGCTAACAATGAGCAGTTCTTC. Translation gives CASSLLAANNEQFF.

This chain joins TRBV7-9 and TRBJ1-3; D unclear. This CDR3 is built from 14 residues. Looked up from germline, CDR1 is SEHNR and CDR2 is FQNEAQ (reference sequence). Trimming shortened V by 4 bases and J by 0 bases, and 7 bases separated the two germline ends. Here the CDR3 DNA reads TGTGCCAGCAGCTCCGGGAGCTCTGGAAACACCATATATTTT. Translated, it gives CASSSGSSGNTIYF.

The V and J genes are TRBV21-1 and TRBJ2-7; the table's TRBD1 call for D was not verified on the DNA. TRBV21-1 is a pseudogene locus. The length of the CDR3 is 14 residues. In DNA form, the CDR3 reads TGTGCCAGCAGTGAAGGGACAGGGGACTACGAGCAGTACTTC. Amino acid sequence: CASSEGTGDYEQYF.

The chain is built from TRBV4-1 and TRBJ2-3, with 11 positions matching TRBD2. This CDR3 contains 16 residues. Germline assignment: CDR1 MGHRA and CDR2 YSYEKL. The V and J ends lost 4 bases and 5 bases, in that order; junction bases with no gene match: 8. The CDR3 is CASSPFSGTSGDTQYF. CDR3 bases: TGCGCCAGCAGCCCGTTTTCAGGGACTAGCGGAGATACGCAGTATTTT.

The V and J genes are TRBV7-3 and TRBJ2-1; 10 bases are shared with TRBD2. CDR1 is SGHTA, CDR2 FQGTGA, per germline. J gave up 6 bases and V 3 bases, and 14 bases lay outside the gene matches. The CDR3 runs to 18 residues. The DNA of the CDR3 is TGTGCCAGCAGCTTTGAGGGACGCGGGACTAGCGTAATCAATGAGCAGTTCTTC. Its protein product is CASSFEGRGTSVINEQFF.

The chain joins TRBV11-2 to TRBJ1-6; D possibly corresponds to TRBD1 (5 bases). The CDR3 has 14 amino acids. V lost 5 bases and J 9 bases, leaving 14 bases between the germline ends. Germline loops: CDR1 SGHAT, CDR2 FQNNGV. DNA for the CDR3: TGTGCCAGCAGCCCACAGGTTCAGCCTTCACCCCTCCACTTT. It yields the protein CASSPQVQPSPLHF.

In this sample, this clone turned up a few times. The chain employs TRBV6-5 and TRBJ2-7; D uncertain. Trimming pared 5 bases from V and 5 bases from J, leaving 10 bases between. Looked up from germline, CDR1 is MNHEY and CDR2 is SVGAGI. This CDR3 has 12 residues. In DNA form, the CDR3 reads TGTGCCAGCAGTCAGTTACCCCACGAGCAGTACTTC. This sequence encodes CASSQLPHEQYF.

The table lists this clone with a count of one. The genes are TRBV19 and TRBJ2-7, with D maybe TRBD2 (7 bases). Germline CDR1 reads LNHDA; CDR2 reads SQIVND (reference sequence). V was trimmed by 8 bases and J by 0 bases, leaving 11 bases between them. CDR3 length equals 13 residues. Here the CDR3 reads CASPRGASYEQYF. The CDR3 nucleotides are TGTGCCAGTCCCCGGGGGGCCTCCTACGAGCAGTACTTC. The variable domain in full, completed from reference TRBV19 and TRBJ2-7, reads DGGITQSPKYLFRKEGQNVTLSCEQNLNHDAMYWYRQDPGQGLRLIYYSQIVNDFQKGDIAEGYSVSREKKESFPLTVTSAQKNPTAFYLCASPRGASYEQYFGPGTRLTVT.

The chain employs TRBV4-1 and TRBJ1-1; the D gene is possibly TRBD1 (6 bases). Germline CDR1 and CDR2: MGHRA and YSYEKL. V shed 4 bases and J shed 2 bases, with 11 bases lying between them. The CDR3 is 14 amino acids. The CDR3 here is CASSLVQGNTEAFF. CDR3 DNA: TGCGCCAGCAGCCTCGTACAGGGAAACACTGAAGCTTTCTTT.

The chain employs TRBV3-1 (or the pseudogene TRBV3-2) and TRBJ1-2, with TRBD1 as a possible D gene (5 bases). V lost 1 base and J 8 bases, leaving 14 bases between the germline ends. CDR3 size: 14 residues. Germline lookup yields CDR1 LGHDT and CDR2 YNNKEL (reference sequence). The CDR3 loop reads CASSQVKGKYGYTF. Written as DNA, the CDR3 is TGTGCCAGCAGCCAAGTCAAGGGGAAGTACGGCTACACCTTC.

This CDR3 is CASSEDRRTGTYF. The DNA for the CDR3 is TGTGCCAGCAGCGAGGACAGGCGGACGGGTACCTACTTC. This sequence joins TRBV5-8 and TRBJ2-5, with 7 bases lining up with TRBD1. The CDR3 runs 13 residues. Germline-derived CDR1 and CDR2 are SGHTS and YDEGEE. V shed 4 bases, J shed 14 bases, and the junction held 14 bases outside the gene matches.

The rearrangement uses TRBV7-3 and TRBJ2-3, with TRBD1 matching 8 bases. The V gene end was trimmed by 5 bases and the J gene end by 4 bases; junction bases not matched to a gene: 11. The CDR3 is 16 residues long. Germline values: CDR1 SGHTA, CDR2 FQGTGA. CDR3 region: CASSPKTGATSDTQYF. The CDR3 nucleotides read TGTGCCAGCAGCCCAAAGACAGGGGCTACTTCAGATACGCAGTATTTT.

CDR3 sequence (DNA): TGCGCCAGCAGCTTGACCAGCGATGAGCAGTTCTTC. Translating it yields CASSLTSDEQFF. The V and J genes are TRBV5-1 and TRBJ2-1; D remains ambiguous. The CDR3 is 12 residues long. Germline V CDR1 and CDR2: SGHRS, YFSETQ. V lost 1 base and J 8 bases, leaving 7 bases between the germline ends.

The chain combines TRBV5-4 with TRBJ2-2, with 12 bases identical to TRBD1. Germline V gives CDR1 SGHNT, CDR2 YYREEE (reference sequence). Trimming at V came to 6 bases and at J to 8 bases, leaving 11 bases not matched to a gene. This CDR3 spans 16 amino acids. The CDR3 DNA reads TGTGCCAGCACCCCTGGGGGACAGGGGGCTTATGGGGAGCTGTTTTTT. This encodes CASTPGGQGAYGELFF.

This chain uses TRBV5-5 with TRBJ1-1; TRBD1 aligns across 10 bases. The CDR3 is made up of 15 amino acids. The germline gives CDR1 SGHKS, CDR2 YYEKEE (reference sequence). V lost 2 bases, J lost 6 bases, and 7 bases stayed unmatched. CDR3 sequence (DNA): TGTGCCAGCAGCTTTTGGGGGACAGGGGCCGCTGAAGCTTTCTTT. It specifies CASSFWGTGAAEAFF.

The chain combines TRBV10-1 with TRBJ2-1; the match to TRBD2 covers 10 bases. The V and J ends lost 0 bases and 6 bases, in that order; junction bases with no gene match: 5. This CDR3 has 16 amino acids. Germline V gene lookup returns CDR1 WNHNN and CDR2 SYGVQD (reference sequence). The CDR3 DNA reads TGCGCCAGCAGTGAGTCCCCGGGACTAGCGAGCAATGAGCAGTTCTTC. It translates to CASSESPGLASNEQFF.

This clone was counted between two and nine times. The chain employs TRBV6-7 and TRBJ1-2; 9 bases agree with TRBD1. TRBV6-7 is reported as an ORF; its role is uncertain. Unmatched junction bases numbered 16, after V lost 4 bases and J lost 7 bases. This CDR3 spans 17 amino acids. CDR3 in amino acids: CASSSIPGQGRMCGYTF. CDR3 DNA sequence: TGTGCCAGCAGTTCTATTCCCGGACAGGGGAGGATGTGTGGCTACACCTTC.